These 12 T cell receptor beta chains were all obtained from the same sample, sequenced in a study of vaccination effects on CD4 cells after COVID-19. The assay was immunoSEQ multiplex PCR, and TCRdb's table has in-frame clones only and misses some. This table holds about 54,000 clones, approximately 79% found once. Antigens of these TCRs are unknown. Expansion with viral peptide pools was applied to antigen-specific CD4+ T cells by the ViraFEST assay prior to sequencing. At the end of about ten days of culture, CD4+ T cells were isolated. The sample in question was CD4+ T cells from PBMCs cultured with HCoV-229E spike peptides, obtained before COVID-19 vaccination. The receptors stem from a human donor who received a COVID-19 vaccine.

The V and J genes are TRBV5-5 and TRBJ2-7; D ambiguous. The V end lost 0 bases, the J end lost 4 bases, and 8 bases lay between the germline ends. The CDR3 sequence is 13 residues long. The germline V gene has CDR1 SGHKS and CDR2 YYEKEE (reference sequence). In DNA, the CDR3 is TGTGCCAGCAGCTTGGGTTGGAGTTACGAGCAGTACGTC. Its translation: CASSLGWSYEQYV.

The chain combines TRBV30 with TRBJ2-5, with D maybe TRBD1 (6 bases). Between the trimmed V and J ends, which lost 1 base and 3 bases, there was a span of 9 bases. The germline CDR1 and CDR2 sequences are GTSNPN and SVGIG (reference sequence). CDR3 length: 13 residues. The chain's CDR3 is CAWSANREETQYF. For the CDR3, the DNA is TGTGCCTGGAGTGCCAACAGGGAAGAGACCCAGTACTTC.

The CDR3 sequence: CASSPSYETQYF. Written as DNA, the CDR3 is TGTGCCAGCTCACCCTCATATGAGACCCAGTACTTC. V is TRBV18 and J is TRBJ2-5, with D unclear. The V gene lost 3 bases and the J gene lost 5 bases, with 7 bases spanning the gap. The CDR3 contains 12 residues. The V gene's germline CDR1 is KGHSH and CDR2 LQKENI. The full variable domain, completed using reference TRBV18 and TRBJ2-5, is NAGVMQNPRHLVRRRGQEARLRCSPMKGHSHVYWYRQLPEEGLKFMVYLQKENIIDESGMPKERFSAEFPKEGPSILRIQQVVRGDSAAYFCASSPSYETQYFGPGTRLLVL.

V gene TRBV18 combines with J gene TRBJ2-5; D remains unclear. This CDR3 comprises 12 residues. Germline CDR1 reads KGHSH; CDR2 reads LQKENI. V was cut by 3 bases and J by 4 bases, with 6 bases left in between. CDR3 sequence reads: CASSPAGETQYF. DNA of the CDR3: TGTGCCAGCTCACCTGCAGGAGAGACCCAGTACTTC.

The chain links TRBV7-2 to TRBJ2-3; 7 positions agree with TRBD2. The CDR3 sequence is 16 residues long. The J segment lost 0 bases and the V segment lost 2 bases, leaving 5 bases of the junction unmatched. The germline gives CDR1 SGHTA, CDR2 FQGNSA. The CDR3 is CASSLMSGVSTDTQYF. CDR3 DNA: TGTGCCAGCAGCTTAATGAGCGGGGTTAGCACAGATACGCAGTATTTT.

The J gene is TRBJ2-6, the V gene TRBV7-2; no clear D. V lost 1 base and J lost 1, with 5 bases in between. Looked up from germline, CDR1 is SGHTA and CDR2 is FQGNSA. CDR3 length: 15 amino acids. The CDR3 DNA is TGTGCCAGCAGCTTAGGATCATCTGGGGCCAACGTCCTGACTTTC. Amino acid sequence: CASSLGSSGANVLTF.

The genes are TRBV3-1 (or the pseudogene TRBV3-2) and TRBJ2-5; the match to TRBD1 covers 7 bases. V lost 4 bases and J lost 3; bases outside the gene matches: 2. The germline V gene has CDR1 LGHDT and CDR2 YNNKEL (reference sequence). The CDR3 length is 13 residues. CDR3 in DNA: TGTGCCAGCAGCCGCGACAGGGAAGAGACCCAGTACTTC. Amino acid sequence: CASSRDREETQYF.

The V call is TRBV5-6, the J call TRBJ2-3, with D possibly being TRBD2 (6 bases). This CDR3 has 17 amino acids. The germline CDR1 and CDR2 sequences are SGHDT and YYEEEE. Between the trimmed V and J ends, which lost 0 bases and 5 bases, there was a span of 19 bases. This chain's CDR3 is CASSLGVGGSRGDTQYF. The DNA for the CDR3 is TGTGCCAGCAGCTTGGGTGTCGGGGGATCGAGGGGAGATACGCAGTATTTT.

The count of this clone is one. The J gene is TRBJ1-2, the V gene TRBV2; D is undetermined. V lost 11 bases, J lost 6 bases, and 19 bases lay in between. Germline loops: CDR1 SNHLY, CDR2 FYNNEI. The CDR3 runs 13 residues. CDR3 bases: TGTGCCTCCTCAATGCGGGCCGGGGATGGCTACACCTTC. Translated, it gives CASSMRAGDGYTF.

The chain recombines TRBV4-1 with TRBJ2-5; tentatively, D is TRBD1 or TRBD2 (5 bases each). In germline, CDR1 is MGHRA, CDR2 YSYEKL. CDR3 length: 13 amino acids. With 3 bases removed from V and 4 bases from J, the gap between germline ends came to 9 bases. For the CDR3, the DNA is TGCGCCAGCAGCCAGGGACCCAGAGAGACCCAGTACTTC. Translating it yields CASSQGPRETQYF.

The rearrangement links TRBV18 to TRBJ2-4; unclear D gene. V lost 3 bases, J lost 2 bases, and 5 bases lay in between. The germline V gene encodes CDR1 KGHSH and CDR2 LQKENI. This CDR3 contains 13 residues. The CDR3 is CASSPDPKNIQYF. Here the CDR3 DNA reads TGTGCCAGCTCACCGGACCCCAAAAACATTCAGTACTTC.

The chain couples TRBV2 to TRBJ1-5; 9 bases are a match to TRBD1. Germline values: CDR1 SNHLY, CDR2 FYNNEI. The CDR3 is 15 residues long. With V trimmed by 6 bases and J by 6 bases, 9 bases remained unmatched. As DNA, the CDR3 is TGTGCCAGCAGGTCGGGACAGGGTGTGAGTCAGCCCCAGCATTTT. It specifies CASRSGQGVSQPQHF.